What follows are 22 T cell receptor beta chains derived from one specimen sequenced in a study of T-cell memory formation after mild COVID-19. In TCRdb, the 5' RACE reads were re-called with MiXCR into one record per CDR3 protein. The repertoire holds over 95,000 distinct CDR3 sequences, with 22% as singletons. The sample taken for sequencing was PBMCs or a T cell subset sorted from them (not recorded which). The receptors originated from a man between 18 and 29 years old who had mild COVID-19 (a few samples of this study predate the infection). Cell type and time point are not known.

This clonotype was picked up a small number of times. The V call is TRBV15, the J call TRBJ1-5; D not resolved. The ends were cut back, 0 bases at V and 9 bases at J, with 3 bases in the middle. CDR1 is LNHNV and CDR2 is YYDKDF in the germline V gene (reference sequence). The CDR3 loop spans 11 amino acids. CDR3 DNA sequence: TGTGCCACCAGCAGAGAGGGGCCCCAGCATTTT. Protein product: CATSREGPQHF.

The chain links TRBV4-1 to TRBJ2-2; perhaps D is TRBD1 or TRBD2 (5 bases each). This CDR3 region has 14 residues. Trimming cost V 6 bases and J 5 bases, with 13 bases left between them. Germline assignment: CDR1 MGHRA and CDR2 YSYEKL. The DNA of the CDR3 is TGCGCCAGCAGGGGTGGGGCGGGTACCGGGGAGCTGTTTTTT. Amino acid sequence: CASRGGAGTGELFF.

This clonotype was detected a few times. This chain links TRBV13 with TRBJ2-7; 9 bases map to TRBD2. Germline V gene lookup returns CDR1 PRHDT and CDR2 FYEKMQ (reference sequence). V lost 1 base and J lost 1; bases outside the gene matches: 5. The CDR3 extends over 16 amino acids. The CDR3: CASSLEDSGGSYEQYF. The CDR3 DNA reads TGTGCCAGCAGCTTAGAGGATAGCGGGGGATCCTACGAGCAGTACTTC.

The chain has TRBV10-3 and TRBJ2-1; possible D gene TRBD1, 6 bases. Deletions cut 5 bases from V and 0 bases from J, with 14 bases between. The CDR3 has 16 residues. CDR1 ENHRY and CDR2 SYGVKD come from the germline V gene. The CDR3 DNA reads TGTGCCATCAGTACGATGGACAGAAGCTCCTACAATGAGCAGTTCTTC. This translates into CAISTMDRSSYNEQFF.

The V gene is TRBV27, the J gene TRBJ2-3; TRBD2 matches 16 bases. The CDR3 loop spans 17 amino acids. In germline, CDR1 is MNHEY, CDR2 SMNVEV (reference sequence). V shed 2 bases, J shed 5 bases, and the junction held 4 bases outside the gene matches. The CDR3 DNA sequence: TGTGCCAGCAGTTTAGGGACTAGCGGGGGGGCATTAGATACGCAGTATTTT. Translating it yields CASSLGTSGGALDTQYF.

This CDR3 reads CSARDTRVEETQYF. Here the CDR3 DNA reads TGCAGTGCTAGAGATACGCGGGTCGAAGAGACCCAGTACTTC. The chain is built from TRBV20-1 and TRBJ2-5; tentative D call: TRBD2 (5 bases). Germline-derived CDR1 and CDR2 are DFQATT and SNEGSKA (reference sequence). Trimming pared 0 bases from V and 3 bases from J, leaving 11 bases between. The CDR3 spans 14 residues.

This clonotype was seen only a few times. This chain joins TRBV7-9 and TRBJ1-2; D gene uncertain. CDR1 SEHNR and CDR2 FQNEAQ come from the germline V gene (reference sequence). The CDR3 is made up of 14 amino acids. V lost 1 base to trimming and J lost 2 bases, with 8 bases between them. Here the CDR3 reads CASSLDQGNYGYTF. The CDR3 region has the DNA TGTGCCAGCAGCTTAGATCAAGGGAACTATGGCTACACCTTC.

This clonotype was observed a handful of times. This rearrangement joins TRBV4-2 to TRBJ2-1; 11 bases agree with TRBD2. The trim removed 0 bases at V and 4 bases at J, leaving 5 bases unmatched. The CDR3 has 17 residues. CDR1 and CDR2 from the germline V gene are LGHNA and YNFKEQ. CDR3: CASSQDLTSGEYNEQFF. The CDR3 nucleotides read TGTGCCAGCAGCCAAGATCTGACTAGCGGGGAGTACAATGAGCAGTTCTTC.

This clonotype was seen more than once but under ten times. The chain uses TRBV10-3 and TRBJ2-2, with D unresolved. The ends were cut back, 6 bases at V and 5 bases at J, with 10 bases in the middle. This CDR3 has 13 residues. Germline assignment: CDR1 ENHRY and CDR2 SYGVKD. The CDR3 region has the DNA TGTGCCATCAGACCGGATGGAACCGGGGAGCTGTTTTTT. It specifies CAIRPDGTGELFF.

The chain is built from TRBV6-2 or TRBV6-3 and TRBJ2-2; D might be TRBD2 (6 bases). The CDR3 length is 17 residues. The V end was cut by 5 bases, the J end by 3 bases, with 19 bases between. Germline V CDR1 and CDR2: MNHEY, SVGEGT. Here the CDR3 reads CASSPNTGTGYTGELFF. The CDR3 DNA sequence: TGTGCCAGCAGTCCGAATACCGGGACTGGGTACACCGGGGAGCTGTTTTTT.

This clonotype is judged medium-sized. The rearrangement links TRBV29-1 to TRBJ1-1; the D is unclear. This CDR3 contains 14 residues. V shed 3 bases and J shed 1 base, with 12 bases lying between them. From germline, CDR1 is SQVTM and CDR2 ANQGSEA. CDR3 loop: CSVEIGMENTEAFF. CDR3 nucleotides: TGCAGCGTTGAGATAGGGATGGAGAACACTGAAGCTTTCTTT.

The V and J genes are TRBV20-1 and TRBJ2-7, with 8 bases matching TRBD2. The CDR3 extends over 13 amino acids. After removal of 3 bases from V and 2 bases from J, the junction contained 3 bases not matched to a gene. The germline CDR1 and CDR2 sequences are DFQATT and SNEGSKA (reference sequence). Here the CDR3 reads CSARSGGAYEQYV. The CDR3 DNA is TGCAGTGCTAGGAGCGGGGGTGCCTACGAGCAGTACGTC.

The V and J genes are TRBV10-2 and TRBJ2-3; D might be TRBD2 (7 bases). The V and J ends lost 1 base and 3 bases respectively, with 14 bases between them. CDR1 is WSHSY, CDR2 SAAADI, per germline. The CDR3 has 16 amino acids. The CDR3 sequence: CASSELGGAGTDTQYF. The DNA for the CDR3 is TGCGCCAGCAGTGAGTTGGGGGGGGCCGGTACAGATACGCAGTATTTT.

This sequence joins TRBV7-2 and TRBJ2-1; TRBD1 aligns across 8 bases. CDR3 length equals 12 residues. Germline V gives CDR1 SGHTA, CDR2 FQGNSA. Trimming took 5 bases from V and 16 from J; bases not matched to a gene: 10. DNA for the CDR3: TGTGCCAGCAGCACCCGACAGGGGCAAATATTCTTC. This codes for CASSTRQGQIFF.

The gene calls are TRBV15 and TRBJ1-5; tentative D call: TRBD1 (5 bases). The germline CDR1 and CDR2 sequences are LNHNV and YYDKDF (reference sequence). V lost 4 bases to trimming and J lost 6 bases, with 13 bases between them. The CDR3 has 14 amino acids. This CDR3 reads CATSISRGSQPQHF. The DNA for the CDR3 is TGTGCCACCAGCATTTCGCGGGGGAGTCAGCCCCAGCATTTT.

The chain joins TRBV29-1 to TRBJ2-1, with 7 nucleotides matching TRBD1. The CDR3 contains 14 residues. V dropped 4 bases and J dropped 7; count of bases not matched to a gene: 10. Germline V CDR1 and CDR2: SQVTM, ANQGSEA. In DNA, the CDR3 is TGCAGCGTTGTAGGTGGAGGCAGGGGGAATGAGCAGTTCTTC. It encodes CSVVGGGRGNEQFF.

The chain links TRBV7-9 to TRBJ2-3; a possible D gene is TRBD1 (6 bases). Germline V gene sequence: CDR1 SEHNR, CDR2 FQNEAQ (reference sequence). Trimming took 5 bases from V and 2 from J, leaving 14 bases between them. The CDR3 contains 15 residues. DNA of the CDR3: TGTGCCAGCAGCCCCGGACAGAGCTTCACAGATACGCAGTATTTT. Translating it yields CASSPGQSFTDTQYF.

V and J are TRBV14 and TRBJ2-3; D may be TRBD1 (5 bases). The V end lost 8 bases, the J end lost 5 bases, and 14 bases lay between the germline ends. CDR1 and CDR2 (germline): SGHDN, FVKESK. The CDR3 length is 13 residues. DNA for the CDR3: TGTGCCAGCCGGTCGGACACCGAAGATACGCAGTATTTT. It translates to CASRSDTEDTQYF. The full variable domain, rest sourced from reference TRBV14 and TRBJ2-3, is EAGVTQFPSHSVIEKGQTVTLRCDPISGHDNLYWYRRVMGKEIKFLLHFVKESKQDESGMPNNRFLAERTGGTYSTLKVQPAELEDSGVYFCASRSDTEDTQYFGPGTRLTVL.

The rearrangement uses TRBV7-9 and TRBJ2-1; no firm D call. CDR1 and CDR2 from the germline V gene are SEHNR and FQNEAQ (reference sequence). The CDR3 runs 13 residues. Trimming pared 5 bases from V and 6 bases from J, leaving 11 bases between. This CDR3 reads CASSHGTGNEQFF. As DNA, the CDR3 is TGTGCCAGCAGCCACGGAACGGGCAATGAGCAGTTCTTC.

The sample holds a few counts of this clonotype. The chain combines TRBV6-6 with TRBJ1-4; the D is unclear. The ends were cut back, 2 bases at V and 3 bases at J, with 10 bases in the middle. CDR3 length: 15 amino acids. CDR1 is MNHNY and CDR2 is SVGAGI in the germline V gene (reference sequence). CDR3 loop: CASSYDSEANEKLFF. CDR3 nucleotides: TGTGCCAGCAGTTACGATTCAGAAGCTAATGAAAAACTGTTTTTT.

The chain has TRBV4-1 and TRBJ1-5; D gene unclear. Per the germline V gene, CDR1 is MGHRA and CDR2 is YSYEKL. V gave up 1 base and J gave up 4 bases, with 2 bases separating them. This CDR3 contains 12 residues. Here the CDR3 DNA reads TGCGCCAGCAGCCAAGCTAATCAGCCCCAGCATTTT. Translation gives CASSQANQPQHF.

V usage is TRBV2 and J usage is TRBJ2-7; TRBD1 agrees at 7 bases. This CDR3 spans 15 amino acids. CDR1 SNHLY and CDR2 FYNNEI come from the germline V gene. V was pared by 5 bases and J by 0 bases, with 7 bases of the junction left unmatched. The CDR3, as DNA: TGTGCCAGCAGTCAAACAGGGGTGAGCTCCTACGAGCAGTACGTC. Its translation: CASSQTGVSSYEQYV.